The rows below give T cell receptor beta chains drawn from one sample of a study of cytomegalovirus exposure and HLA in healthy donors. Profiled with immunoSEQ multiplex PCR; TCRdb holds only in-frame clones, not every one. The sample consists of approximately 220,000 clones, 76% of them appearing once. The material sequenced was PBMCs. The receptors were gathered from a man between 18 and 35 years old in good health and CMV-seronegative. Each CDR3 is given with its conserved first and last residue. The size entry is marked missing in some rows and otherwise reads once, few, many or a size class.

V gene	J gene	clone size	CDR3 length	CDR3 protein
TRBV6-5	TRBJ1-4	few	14	CASSTTGVGEKLFF
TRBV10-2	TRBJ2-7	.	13	CASSESLVQGGYF
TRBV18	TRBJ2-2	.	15	CASSPRTADTGELFF
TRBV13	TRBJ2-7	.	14	CASSLVGGADEQYF
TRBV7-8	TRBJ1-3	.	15	CASSLAGGSGNTIYF
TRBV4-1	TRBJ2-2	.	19	CASSQDLVAGRTNTGELFF
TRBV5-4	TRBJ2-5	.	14	CASSLFVGQETQYF
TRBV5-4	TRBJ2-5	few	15	CASSPSGRAQETQYF
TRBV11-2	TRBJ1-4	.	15	CASSFAPESNEKLFF
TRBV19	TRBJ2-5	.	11	CATGQSETQYF
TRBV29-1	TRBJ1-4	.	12	CSVDLGQEKLFF
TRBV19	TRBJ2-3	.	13	CASSMGGGDTQYF
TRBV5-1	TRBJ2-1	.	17	CASSLTPGTSKPNEQFF
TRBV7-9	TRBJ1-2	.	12	CASSPDSRGYTF
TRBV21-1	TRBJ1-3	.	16	CASSKGQGISGNTIYF
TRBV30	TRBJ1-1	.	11	CAWSESAEAFF
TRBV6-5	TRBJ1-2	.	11	CASRGVTGYTF
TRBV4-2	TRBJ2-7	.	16	CASSPLLALSSYEQYF
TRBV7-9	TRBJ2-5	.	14	CASSPGTNQETQYF
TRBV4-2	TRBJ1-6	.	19	CASSQAGWGHVTDNSPLHF
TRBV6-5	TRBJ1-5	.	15	CASRLNRGPNQPQHF
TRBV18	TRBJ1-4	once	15	CASSPSGVPDEKLFF
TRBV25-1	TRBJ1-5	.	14	CASSSSAGEQPQHF
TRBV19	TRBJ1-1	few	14	CASSDRGFYTEAFF
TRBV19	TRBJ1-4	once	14	CATRLGGAREKLFF
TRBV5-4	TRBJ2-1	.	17	CASSPGTSRGSHNEQFF
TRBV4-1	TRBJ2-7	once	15	CASSQARGLSYEQYF
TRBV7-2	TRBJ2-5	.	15	CASSFTSGRVETQYF
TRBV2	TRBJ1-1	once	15	CASSALGQGNTEAFF
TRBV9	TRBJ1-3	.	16	CASSGPPRGSGNTIYF
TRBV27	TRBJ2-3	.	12	CASRQSTDTQYF
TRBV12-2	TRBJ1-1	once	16	CASRLPSGQANTEAFF
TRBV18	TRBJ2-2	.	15	CASSPGLAGTGELFF
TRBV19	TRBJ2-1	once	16	CASSTSGTSGTHEQFF
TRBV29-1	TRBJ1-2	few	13	CSVTPGFDYGYTF
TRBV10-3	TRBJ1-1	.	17	CAISESVGSLTNTEAFF
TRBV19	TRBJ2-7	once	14	CASSIGQGAWEQYF
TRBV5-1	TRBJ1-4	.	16	CASSEFRTGPWEKLFF
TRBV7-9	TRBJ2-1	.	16	CASSPTSGSSLNEQFF
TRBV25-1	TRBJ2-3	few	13	CASMGGVSDTQYF
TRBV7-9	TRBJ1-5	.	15	CASSVEQGQNQPQHF
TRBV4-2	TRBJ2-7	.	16	CASSQVLAGSSYGQYF
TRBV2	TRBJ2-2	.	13	CASTRGGPGELFF
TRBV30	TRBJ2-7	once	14	CACWPGQGSYEQYF
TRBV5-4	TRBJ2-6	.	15	CASSLVTGGANVLTF
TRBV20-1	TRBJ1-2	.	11	CSARKLTGYTF
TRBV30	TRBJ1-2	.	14	CAWSDGRSNYGYTF
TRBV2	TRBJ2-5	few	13	CASTGGWGETQYF
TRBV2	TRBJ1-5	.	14	CASRRGQINQPQHF
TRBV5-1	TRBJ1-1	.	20	CASSPNPLTGTSYLNTEAFF
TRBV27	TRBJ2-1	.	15	CASSSGLAGYNEQFF
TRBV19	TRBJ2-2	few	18	CASSIDHRGWVNTGELFF
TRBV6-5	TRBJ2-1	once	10	CASSILEQFF
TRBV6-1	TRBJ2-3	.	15	CASTTSGLSTDTQYF
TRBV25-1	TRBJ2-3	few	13	CASSVQGVDTQYF
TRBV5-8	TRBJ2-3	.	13	CASSWSGTDTQYF